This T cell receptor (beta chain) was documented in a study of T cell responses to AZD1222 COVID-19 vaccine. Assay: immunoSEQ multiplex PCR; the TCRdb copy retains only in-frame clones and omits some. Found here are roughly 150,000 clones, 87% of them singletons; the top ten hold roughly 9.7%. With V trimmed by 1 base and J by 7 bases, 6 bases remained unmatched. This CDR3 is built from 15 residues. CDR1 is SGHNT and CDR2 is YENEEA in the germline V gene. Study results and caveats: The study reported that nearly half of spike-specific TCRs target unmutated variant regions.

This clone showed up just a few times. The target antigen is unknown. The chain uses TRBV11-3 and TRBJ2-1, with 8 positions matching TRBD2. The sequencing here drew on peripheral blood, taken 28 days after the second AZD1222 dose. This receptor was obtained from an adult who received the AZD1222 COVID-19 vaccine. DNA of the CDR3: TGTGCCAGCAGCTTAGCGGGAGGGCCGGGAAATGAGCAGTTCTTC. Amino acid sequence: CASSLAGGPGNEQFF.